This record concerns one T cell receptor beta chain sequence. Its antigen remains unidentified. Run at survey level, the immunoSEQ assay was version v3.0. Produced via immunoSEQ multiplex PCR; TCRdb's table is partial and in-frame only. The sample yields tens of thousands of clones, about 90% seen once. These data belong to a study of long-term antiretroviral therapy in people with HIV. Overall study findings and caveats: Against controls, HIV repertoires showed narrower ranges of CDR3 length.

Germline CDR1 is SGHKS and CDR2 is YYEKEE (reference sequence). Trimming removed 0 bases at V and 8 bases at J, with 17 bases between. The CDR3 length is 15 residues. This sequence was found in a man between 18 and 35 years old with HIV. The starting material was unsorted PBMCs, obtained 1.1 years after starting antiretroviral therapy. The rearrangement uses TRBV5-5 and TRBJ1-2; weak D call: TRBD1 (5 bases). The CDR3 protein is CASSLGGTQKSGYTF. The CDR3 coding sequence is TGTGCCAGCAGCTTGGGTGGGACTCAGAAGAGCGGCTACACCTTC.